The present T cell receptor beta chain was sequenced within a study of blood T cells in healthy people across ages (dated by TCRdb to 2015 to 2017). For the wider study: In model experiments, template switching captured about one uniquely barcoded TCR beta cDNA molecule for every two T cells. Age-related changes in TCR beta repertoire diversity were measured in the study by deep sequencing normalized with unique cDNA molecular identifiers. Four age groups were formed from the donors: young (average approximately 15 years), middle-aged (approximately 40), aged (about 62) and long-lived (around 82). To avoid experimental bias, donors of different ages were spread randomly across the sequencing lanes. For two donors (one aged 18 to 30 and one aged 80 or older), the study analyzed two additional independent replicas of 1 million unique cDNA reads from the same blood draw. Results and caveats for the whole study, not just this receptor: Observed TCR beta diversity per million T cells fell roughly linearly with age, and a significant reduction was already apparent by age about 43. Compared with the aged group, the long-lived group had more naive CD4+ T cells, fewer expanded clones and increased TCR diversity, a pattern suggesting age selection. A strong correlation was found between observed TCR beta diversity and the percentage of naive T cells measured by flow cytometry. Bulk unsorted PBMC profiling prevented conclusive comparison of naive and antigen-experienced compartments. Estimates of total diversity based on one million sequenced T cells were regarded as lower bounds and as underestimates. The CMV infection status of donors was not known, potentially confounding age-related changes in expanded clonotypes.

The donors were 40 or so Caucasian individuals from Russia, aged 6 to 90 years, who were systemically healthy. Each donor gave around 9 milliliters of peripheral blood, collected into EDTA-treated Vacutainer tubes. Ficoll-Paque density-gradient centrifugation was used to isolate PBMCs, with at least 6.5 million per sample. Total RNA was extracted from PBMCs with Trizol reagent, with at least 6 micrograms obtained per sample. For every donor, flow cytometry on a PBMC aliquot measured the percentage of naive CD45RAhigh/CD27high T cells. The protocol used for the library was 5' RACE. Sequencing used an Illumina HiSeq 2500. The second PCR ran for roughly 7 to 12 cycles and used a J-beta primer mix along with a sample-barcoded 5' primer. Each TCR beta cDNA molecule received a unique molecular identifier from a template-switch 5' adaptor carrying 12 random nucleotides. At least 2.5 million CDR3-containing paired-end reads were obtained from each sample. First-strand cDNA synthesis was performed from all RNA using the Mint cDNA synthesis kit, with priming by a TRBC-specific oligonucleotide. After uracil-DNA glycosylase treatment, a first 18-cycle PCR used universal primers M1SS and BC2_uni_R on all cDNA. In the original analysis: For normalization, 1 million high-quality reads, each with a distinct molecular identifier, were randomly selected from each sample. Reads with shared molecular identifiers were discarded instead of being binned into consensus sequences. MiTCR, set to a Q25 quality threshold and the strictest error-elimination algorithm, was used for CDR3 identification, clonotype clustering and error correction. A nonparametric unseen species model with Euler transformation was used to estimate lower-bound total TCR beta diversity. In-frame beta chains were kept once TCRdb had trimmed the public reads at Q25 with fastp and called clones with MiXCR. Under each unique CDR3 protein, matching rows form one entry showing the most common genes and DNA. These V and J calls are TCRdb output, not the study's own analysis. Counted in this sample were 650,000 to 1,000,000 distinct CDR3 sequences; roughly 34% of them appeared once. The ten largest clones capture 10% to 15% of the sample.

V and J are trimmed by 2 bases and 4 bases, and the gene matches miss 4 bases of the junction. The CDR3 has 14 amino acids, counting the end cysteine and phenylalanine. The CDR3 DNA has 42 bases and is translated from base 1. This clonotype was found many times. The antigen it recognizes is unknown. No much larger clone is present one base from it, and per-base qualities are unavailable. The chain couples TRBV12-3 or TRBV12-4 to TRBJ1-2, and TRBD1 aligns with 7 junction nucleotides. The sample comprised blood. The sequence derives from a man aged 18-30 years in good health. The nucleotides read TGTGCCAGCAGTTTACGACAGGGATCCTATGGCTACACCTTC. Translated, it reads CASSLRQGSYGYTF.